The present T cell receptor beta chain was sequenced within a study of blood T cell repertoires in COVID-19. Comment on this clone: One end of the junction varies from germline; a read error may be responsible.

As handled by the study authors: Reference gene primer amplification yielded estimated nucleated cell counts. The assay was immunoSEQ multiplex PCR, and TCRdb's table has in-frame clones only and misses some. V, J and clone size are taken as reported in that table, and D and trimming were inferred from the DNA itself. This table holds about 170,000 clones, around four fifths found once. The CDR3 is 17 amino acids. Germline loops: CDR1 SGHVS, CDR2 FQNEAQ. This sequence originates from a woman between 65 and 79 years old who had recovered from COVID-19. The specimen was peripheral blood. V usage is TRBV7-8 and J usage is TRBJ2-3; TRBD2 matches 9 bases. The CDR3 protein is CASSLGAASGTEDTQYF. CDR3 in DNA: TGTGCCAGCAGTTTAGGGGCGGCTAGCGGGACCGAAGATACGCAGTATTTT.